The entry that follows covers one TCR beta chain sequence. There are many counts of this clonotype. Its recognized antigen is unknown. Within one base of it there is no much larger clone, and no base qualities were kept. Patients with ophthalmopathy had moderately to severely active disease, with a Clinical Activity Score of 3 or more, a NOSPECS grade of 4 or more, and a disease duration of less than 3 months. Patients with other autoimmune diseases, uncontrolled infections, pregnancy or lactation were excluded from the study. Clinical symptoms, serum thyroxine, TRAb, thyroid ultrasound and orbital computed tomography were used for diagnosis. Using Ficoll-Paque density gradient centrifugation, PBMCs were isolated from approximately 11 ml of fresh peripheral blood. Total RNA was extracted with Trizol reagent and quality-checked on an Agilent 2100 Bioanalyzer. TCR beta CDR3 regions were amplified from RNA transcripts for repertoire sequencing. The first round was an RT-PCR using HTBI primers with the Qiagen OneStep RT-PCR kit, and this first round was followed by a second-round multiplex PCR, then size selection and purification. Sequencing of the libraries was carried out on an Illumina HiSeq2000 in paired-end mode with 100 bp reads. Under the source paper's analysis protocol: Reads were processed with SOAPnuke, discarding reads with adapters, uncalled bases, mean Phred below 15, or no exact constant-primer or identifier match. COPE v1.2.5 was used to merge the high-quality paired reads. Each unique nucleotide sequence was treated as a clonotype, and MiTCR v1.1 was used to align the clonotypes to the IMGT TRB V, D and J references. The analysis was limited to V-J combinations with a frequency above 0.0001, which together covered more than 98% of repertoires. For each V-J combination, a TCR clonal expansion and chaos score was defined as F50 clonal expansion divided by the chaos observed in the TCRdist matrix. Features were reduced by Welch's t-statistics and random forest to roughly 14 V-J combinations, which fed a naive Bayes classifier. The similarity between thyroid and blood repertoires was quantified using the Morisita-Horn index. TCRdb reprocessing: public reads trimmed at Q25 with fastp, clones called with MiXCR, in-frame beta chains kept. For every CDR3 protein sequence, its rows merge into one entry that carries the most common genes and DNA. The V and J calls here are based on TCRdb, not the publication. This sample gives about 640,000 distinct CDR3 sequences in total; roughly two fifths of them show up just once. The ten largest clones capture more than 2.5% of the sample.

The entry originates in a study of Graves' ophthalmopathy and Graves' hyperthyroidism (dated 2018 in TCRdb). Turning to the overall study: Peripheral blood was collected at initial diagnosis, before any treatment. The study used TCR beta repertoire signatures to distinguish Graves' ophthalmopathy from Graves' hyperthyroidism and to predict progression to ophthalmopathy. In total, some 140 blood samples were TCR-sequenced: under 45 ophthalmopathy, some 80 hyperthyroidism and roughly 17 hyperthyroidism-to-ophthalmopathy patients. A discovery set of 95 to 100 patients (43 ophthalmopathy, under 65 stable hyperthyroidism) was enrolled to explore V-J signatures distinguishing ophthalmopathy from hyperthyroidism. For independent validation, a separate cohort was made up of approximately 19 hyperthyroidism patients plus 17 patients who later progressed from hyperthyroidism to ophthalmopathy. T-cell repertoires of thyroid tissue and blood were compared in about 6 hyperthyroidism patients. Following sample collection, hyperthyroidism patients were given methimazole at a starting dose of 30 mg daily, and ophthalmopathy patients were given high-dose intravenous methylprednisolone.

Findings and caveats that apply to the study as a whole: Ophthalmopathy was separated from stable hyperthyroidism by the 13-signature model with roughly 87% sensitivity and roughly 82% specificity in cross-validation and with 80%/75% in the test set. No statistical method was used to predetermine the sample size, and group allocation was not hidden from the investigators. Among expanded thyroid clonotypes with frequency above 0.001, most also showed up in blood, which suggests that blood repertoires may reflect the thyroid immune response. In validation, the model predicted ophthalmopathy progression with 70.59% sensitivity and 72.22% specificity; more than ten predicted patients were CT-confirmed with GO in a median of approximately six months.

The source of this sequence is an adult man with Graves' ophthalmopathy. Sequencing was done on a sample of peripheral blood.

The CDR3 region: CASSDGGVIYEQYF. Here is the DNA: TGTGCCAGCAGTGACGGTGGAGTGATCTACGAGCAGTACTTC. This sequence uses TRBV2 and TRBJ2-7, with no confident D gene call. The V and J ends are trimmed by 3 bases and 3 bases, leaving 12 bases between them. The CDR3 numbers 14 residues from cysteine through phenylalanine. The DNA shown is the 42-base CDR3, in frame from base 1. CDR1 and CDR2 were assigned from the germline V gene as SNHLY and FYNNEI.